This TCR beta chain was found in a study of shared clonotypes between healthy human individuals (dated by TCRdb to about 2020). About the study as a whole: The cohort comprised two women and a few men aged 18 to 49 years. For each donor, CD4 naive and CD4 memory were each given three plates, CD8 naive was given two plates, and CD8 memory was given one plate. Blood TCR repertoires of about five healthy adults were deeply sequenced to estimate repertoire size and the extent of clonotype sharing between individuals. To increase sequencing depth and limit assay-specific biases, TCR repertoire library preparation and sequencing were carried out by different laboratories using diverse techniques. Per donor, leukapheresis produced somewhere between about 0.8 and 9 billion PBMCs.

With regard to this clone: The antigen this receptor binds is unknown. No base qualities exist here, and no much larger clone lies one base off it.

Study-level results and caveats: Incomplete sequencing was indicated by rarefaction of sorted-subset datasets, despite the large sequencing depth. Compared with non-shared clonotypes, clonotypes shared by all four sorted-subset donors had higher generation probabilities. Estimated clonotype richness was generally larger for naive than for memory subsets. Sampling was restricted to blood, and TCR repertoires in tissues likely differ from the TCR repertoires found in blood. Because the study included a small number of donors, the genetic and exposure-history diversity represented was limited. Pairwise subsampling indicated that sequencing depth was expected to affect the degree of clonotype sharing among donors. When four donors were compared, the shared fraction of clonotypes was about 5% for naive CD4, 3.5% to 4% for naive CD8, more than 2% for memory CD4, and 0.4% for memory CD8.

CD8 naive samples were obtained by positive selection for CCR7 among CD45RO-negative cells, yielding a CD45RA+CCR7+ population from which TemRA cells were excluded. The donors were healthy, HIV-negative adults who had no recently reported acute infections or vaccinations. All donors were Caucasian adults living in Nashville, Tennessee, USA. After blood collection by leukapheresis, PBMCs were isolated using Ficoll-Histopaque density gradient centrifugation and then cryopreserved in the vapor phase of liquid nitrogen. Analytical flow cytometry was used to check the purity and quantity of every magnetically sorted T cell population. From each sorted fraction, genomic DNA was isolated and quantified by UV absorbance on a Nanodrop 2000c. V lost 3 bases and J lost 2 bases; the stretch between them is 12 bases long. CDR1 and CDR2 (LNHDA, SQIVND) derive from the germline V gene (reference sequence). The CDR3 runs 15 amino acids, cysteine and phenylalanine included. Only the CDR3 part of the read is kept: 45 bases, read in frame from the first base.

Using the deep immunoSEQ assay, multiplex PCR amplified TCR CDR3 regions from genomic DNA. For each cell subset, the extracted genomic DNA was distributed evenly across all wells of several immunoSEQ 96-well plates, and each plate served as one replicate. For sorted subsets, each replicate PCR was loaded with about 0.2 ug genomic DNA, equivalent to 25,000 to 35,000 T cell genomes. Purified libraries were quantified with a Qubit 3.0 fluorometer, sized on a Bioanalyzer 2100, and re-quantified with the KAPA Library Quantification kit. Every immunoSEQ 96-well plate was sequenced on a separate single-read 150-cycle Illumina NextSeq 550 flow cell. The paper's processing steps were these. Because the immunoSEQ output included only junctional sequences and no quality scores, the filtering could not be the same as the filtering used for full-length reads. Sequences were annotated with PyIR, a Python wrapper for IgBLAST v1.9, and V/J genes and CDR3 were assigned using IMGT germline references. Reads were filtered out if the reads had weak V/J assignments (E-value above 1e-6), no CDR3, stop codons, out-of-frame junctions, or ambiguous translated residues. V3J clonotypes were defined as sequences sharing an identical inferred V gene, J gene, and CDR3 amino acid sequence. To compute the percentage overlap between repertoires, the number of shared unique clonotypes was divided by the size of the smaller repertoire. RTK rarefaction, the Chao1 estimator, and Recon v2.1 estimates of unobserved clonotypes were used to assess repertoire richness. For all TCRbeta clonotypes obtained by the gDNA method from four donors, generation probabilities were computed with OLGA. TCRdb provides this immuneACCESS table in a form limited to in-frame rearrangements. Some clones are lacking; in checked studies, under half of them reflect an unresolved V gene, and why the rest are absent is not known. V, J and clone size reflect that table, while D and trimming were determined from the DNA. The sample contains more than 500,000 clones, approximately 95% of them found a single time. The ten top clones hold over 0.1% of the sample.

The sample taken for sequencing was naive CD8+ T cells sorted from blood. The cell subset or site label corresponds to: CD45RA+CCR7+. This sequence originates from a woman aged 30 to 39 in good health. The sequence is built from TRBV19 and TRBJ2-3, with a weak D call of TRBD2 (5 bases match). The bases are TGTGCCAGTAGTATGGAGAGCGGCTACACAGATACGCAGTATTTT. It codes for CASSMESGYTDTQYF.